This TCR beta chain was sequenced in a study of OX40 agonist ivuxolimab in advanced cancers. At the level of the whole study: Ivuxolimab was an agonistic, fully human IgG2 monoclonal antibody directed against OX40 (CD134), a costimulatory receptor. Intravenous ivuxolimab was administered to patients every 2 weeks at six dose levels: 0.01, 0.1, 0.3, 1.5, 3 and 10 mg/kg. Of the approximately 54 dose-escalation patients, hepatocellular carcinoma was present in about 20, melanoma in approximately 15, renal cell carcinoma in 9 and head and neck cancer in 9. A male proportion of 70% to 90% and a mean age of approximately 61 years, ranging from 23 to 79, were recorded for the dose-escalation cohort. Patients were allowed to have had prior anti-PD-1, anti-PD-L1 or anti-CTLA-4 therapy, and 40% of the dose-escalation patients had previously received checkpoint inhibitors. Partial responses occurred in three dose-escalation patients, of whom one had hepatocellular carcinoma and two had cutaneous melanoma. Peripheral TCRbeta sequencing aimed to test whether ivuxolimab altered TCR sequence diversity and caused clonal T-cell expansion. The paper reports the monotherapy dose-escalation portion (N of about 50 patients) of the phase I ivuxolimab trial.

Genomic DNA was extracted from sorted cells for sequencing of the TCRbeta CDR3 region. TCRbeta CDR3 regions were sequenced using the immunoSEQ Assay. Drawn from immuneACCESS, this table holds only the in-frame rearrangements with V and J called that TCRdb kept. Clones are partly lost; checked studies trace under half to an unresolved V gene and leave the rest unexplained. Here the sample has about 60,000 clones; about 90% occur a single time. The biggest ten clones account for approximately 3.9% of the sample. Patients with autoimmune disease history or receiving systemic immunosuppression were excluded from the trial. In every dose cohort, peripheral blood was drawn for TCR sequencing at baseline, cycle 4 day 1, and cycle 7 day 1. The samples were taken from a phase I, first-in-human, multicenter, open-label dose-escalation trial of ivuxolimab. Adults with locally advanced or metastatic melanoma, renal cell, hepatocellular, or head and neck squamous cell carcinoma were enrolled in the trial. Before TCR sequencing, CD4+ T cells and CD8+ T cells from peripheral blood were sorted into separate populations.

The CDR3 contains 18 residues, cysteine and phenylalanine counted. Solely the CDR3 DNA is kept, with 54 bases framed from the first base. Concerning this clone itself: The antigen it recognizes is unknown. Per-nucleotide qualities are absent, and no much larger clonotype sits a single base away.

Broader findings and caveats from the paper: At doses of 0.1 to 3.0 mg/kg, clonal expansion of both CD4+ and CD8+ T cells in blood was seen between baseline and week 6. Low levels of normalized T-cell clonal expansion were also seen in some patients who did not respond. After ivuxolimab, more expanded clones were found on average in CD8+ T cells than in CD4+ T cells. The antigen specificity of the clonally expanded peripheral T cells was not determined. In the 0.1-3.0 mg/kg groups, partial responders were among the patients with the lowest normalized peripheral clonal expansion, particularly in CD8+ T cells.

The source of this sequence is an adult with an advanced solid tumor such as melanoma, head and neck, liver or kidney cancer. The input for sequencing was CD4+ or CD8+ T cells sorted from blood, taken in a trial of the OX40 agonist ivuxolimab. The V and J segments used are TRBV21-1 and TRBJ2-4; the table names TRBD1, a call not compared with the DNA. TRBV21-1 counts as a pseudogene. CDR3 region: CASSNRSRSVGAKNIQYF. In nucleotide form, the sequence is TGTGCCAGCAGCAATCGCAGCAGGTCAGTTGGAGCCAAAAACATTCAGTACTTC.